A single sample gave rise to the 24 T cell receptor beta chains below, sequenced in a study of vaccination and CD4 T cells after COVID-19. No antigen has been assigned to these receptors. The study sequenced cultured CD4+ T cell DNA using the Oncomine TCR Beta short-read assay. From cultured CD4+ T cells, genomic DNA was extracted. TCRdb redid the calling of the PCR reads with MiXCR, one entry per CDR3 protein. The table shows over 9,000 distinct CDR3 sequences, with about 40% occurring only once. The treatment here: approximately nine-day PBMC culture with coronavirus spike peptide pools or control peptides (ViraFEST assay). Pre-COVID-19 pandemic sampling (2011-2018) yielded the unexposed donor's CD4+ T cells. The sequenced sample was CD4+ T cells from blood, cultured in vitro. Receptors originate from a human donor in good health.

In its sample, this clonotype was seen a few times. For the CDR3, the DNA is TGTGCCAGCAGTGAATGGCAGGCCCCACGGTCCTACGAGCAGTACTTC. Translated, it gives CASSEWQAPRSYEQYF. The J gene is TRBJ2-7, the V gene TRBV6-1; D ambiguous. The CDR3 runs 16 residues. V dropped 2 bases and J dropped 1 base, with 15 bases sitting between them. Germline V gene lookup returns CDR1 MNHNS and CDR2 SASEGT.

In its sample, this clonotype is medium-sized (0.01 to 0.1%). The rearrangement uses TRBV24-1 and TRBJ1-5; 10 bases are shared with TRBD1. With 3 bases clipped from V and 9 bases from J, the junction kept 7 bases outside the gene matches. Germline V gene lookup returns CDR1 KGHDR and CDR2 SFDVKD. The CDR3 runs to 15 residues. The CDR3 DNA reads TGTGCCACCAGTGATCAAGGACAGGGGGAGATGCCCCAGCATTTT. Its translation: CATSDQGQGEMPQHF.

This chain uses TRBV6-1 with TRBJ1-5; 8 nucleotides align to TRBD1. V lost 6 bases to trimming and J lost 7 bases; unmatched junction nucleotides: 8. The CDR3 runs 14 residues. CDR1 and CDR2 (germline): MNHNS, SASEGT. CDR3: CASRNRGSGQPQHF. Written as DNA, the CDR3 is TGTGCCAGCAGGAACAGGGGGTCGGGGCAGCCCCAGCATTTT.

The chain couples TRBV24-1 to TRBJ2-1; TRBD2 might be the D (6 bases). The V end was cut by 2 bases, the J end by 1 base, with 11 bases between. There are 16 residues in the CDR3. Germline loops: CDR1 KGHDR, CDR2 SFDVKD. The CDR3 sequence: CATSDSGTPSYNEQFF. The CDR3 DNA is TGTGCCACCAGTGATTCCGGGACTCCTTCCTACAATGAGCAGTTCTTC.

In regard to this clonotype: The CDR3 does not close with the conserved phenylalanine or tryptophan, likely indicating a read error. The chain links TRBV20-1 to TRBJ2-5, with a possible D match to TRBD1 (6 bases). The CDR3 sequence is 14 residues long. Trimming cost V 3 bases and J 5 bases, with 16 bases left between them. CDR1 DFQATT and CDR2 SNEGSKA come from the germline V gene (reference sequence). CDR3 in amino acids: CSASGRGEGETQYY. In nucleotides, the CDR3 is TGCAGTGCTAGTGGCAGGGGAGAAGGGGAGACCCAGTACTAC.

The genes are TRBV28 and TRBJ2-1, with D perhaps given as TRBD1 or TRBD2 (7 bases each). V lost 6 bases, J lost 4 bases, and 19 bases lay in between. This CDR3 has 16 residues. Looked up from germline, CDR1 is MDHEN and CDR2 is SYDVKM. The CDR3 loop reads CASRPQGGGSYNEQFF. The CDR3 nucleotides read TGTGCCAGCAGACCGCAGGGAGGGGGCTCGTACAATGAGCAGTTCTTC.

This clonotype was counted only a few times. The CDR3 is CASSPSGVQETQYF. As DNA, the CDR3 is TGCGCCAGCAGCCCGTCAGGGGTTCAAGAGACCCAGTACTTC. The chain recombines TRBV5-1 with TRBJ2-5; a possible D gene is TRBD1 (6 bases). The CDR3 spans 14 residues. Trimming cost V 4 bases and J 2 bases, with 12 bases left between them. Germline loops: CDR1 SGHRS, CDR2 YFSETQ.

The rearrangement joins TRBV28 to TRBJ1-2, with TRBD1 as a possible D gene (5 bases). CDR1 is MDHEN, CDR2 SYDVKM, per germline. The CDR3 is made up of 13 amino acids. The V and J ends lost 5 bases and 6 bases respectively, with 13 bases between them. The CDR3 nucleotides read TGTGCCAGCAGTCCCCGCGGGGCGAATGGCTACACCTTC. It codes for CASSPRGANGYTF.

The table lists this clonotype with a few counts. The genes are TRBV6-1 and TRBJ2-7; 10 bases are shared with TRBD1. Germline CDR1 MNHNS, CDR2 SASEGT. With 7 bases clipped from V and 7 bases from J, the junction kept 13 bases outside the gene matches. CDR3 length equals 15 residues. Written as DNA, the CDR3 is TGTGCCAGCACCACCGCCGGGACAGGGGTGGGGGAGCAGTACTTC. This translates into CASTTAGTGVGEQYF.

There are a few counts of this clonotype. The chain links TRBV27 to TRBJ1-6; no reliable D call. CDR1 is MNHEY and CDR2 is SMNVEV in the germline V gene (reference sequence). With 5 bases removed from V and 6 bases from J, the gap between germline ends came to 23 bases. The CDR3 spans 18 residues. The CDR3 DNA reads as TGTGCCAGCAGTCCGCTGACGGGAACCCTAGATATTAATTCACCCCTCCACTTT. Its protein is CASSPLTGTLDINSPLHF.

CDR3 sequence: CASSQSLSENVNQPQHF. The CDR3 region has the DNA TGTGCCAGCAGCCAGTCGCTGTCGGAAAACGTCAATCAGCCCCAGCATTTT. This chain connects TRBV21-1 to TRBJ1-5; the table names TRBD1, a call not compared with the DNA. TRBV21-1 has pseudogene status. The CDR3 covers 17 residues.

This clonotype was detected only a few times. This chain's CDR3 is CASSFPDRGRNEQFF. CDR3 DNA: TGTGCCAGCAGCTTCCCAGACAGGGGGCGCAATGAGCAGTTCTTC. The chain joins TRBV7-2 to TRBJ2-1, with 10 bases that match TRBD1. This CDR3 is 15 amino acids long. V lost 3 bases to trimming and J lost 6 bases; unmatched junction nucleotides: 5. CDR1 and CDR2 (germline): SGHTA, FQGNSA.

This chain links TRBV6-1 with TRBJ2-7, with unresolved D. CDR3 size: 10 residues. CDR1 MNHNS and CDR2 SASEGT come from the germline V gene. Trimming removed 8 bases at V and 4 bases at J, with 6 bases between. CDR3 nucleotide sequence: TGTGCCAGCTATGAGTACGAGCAGTACTTC. Protein sequence: CASYEYEQYF.

The rearrangement uses TRBV27 and TRBJ2-7; 9 bases are shared with TRBD2. V lost 1 base and J lost 4; bases outside the gene matches: 5. Germline loops: CDR1 MNHEY, CDR2 SMNVEV (reference sequence). The CDR3 loop spans 15 amino acids. The CDR3 DNA reads as TGTGCCAGCAGTTTATTAGCGGGAGATTTTTACGAGCAGTACTTC. It translates to CASSLLAGDFYEQYF.

The V gene is TRBV12-3 or TRBV12-4, the J gene TRBJ1-6; 7 bases fit TRBD1. The CDR3 consists of 14 residues. With V trimmed by 7 bases and J by 9 bases, 9 bases remained unmatched. The CDR3 DNA follows: TGTGCCAGCAACCAACAGGGGCGAAGTTCACCCCTCCACTTT. This encodes CASNQQGRSSPLHF.

The chain links TRBV5-1 to TRBJ2-3; 10 nucleotides match TRBD2. The CDR3 length is 16 residues. Germline CDR1 SGHRS, CDR2 YFSETQ. The V gene end was trimmed by 3 bases and the J gene end by 3 bases; junction bases not matched to a gene: 7. The CDR3 sequence: CASSSTTSGVTDTQYF. The CDR3 DNA is TGCGCCAGCAGCTCGACCACTAGCGGGGTAACAGATACGCAGTATTTT.

The chain uses TRBV6-1 and TRBJ1-2, with D hard to call. The germline V and J ends were trimmed by 5 bases and 4 bases, with 14 bases remaining between them. This CDR3 has 14 residues. Looked up from germline, CDR1 is MNHNS and CDR2 is SASEGT. This CDR3 reads CASSLRTASYGYTF. DNA for the CDR3: TGTGCCAGCAGTCTCCGGACGGCATCCTATGGCTACACCTTC.

The chain couples TRBV5-5 to TRBJ2-1; TRBD2 might be the D (6 bases). Germline values: CDR1 SGHKS, CDR2 YYEKEE (reference sequence). This CDR3 has 14 residues. Trimming pared 4 bases from V and 8 bases from J, leaving 16 bases between. The CDR3 DNA sequence: TGTGCCAGCAGCAACCGGGGCACGGGGGATGAGCAGTTCTTC. Residues: CASSNRGTGDEQFF.

The CDR3 bases are TGCAGCGTCCTTAGCATCGATGAGCAGTTCTTC. Encoded protein: CSVLSIDEQFF. The chain uses TRBV29-1 and TRBJ2-1; D remains ambiguous. The V end lost 6 bases, the J end lost 8 bases, and 11 bases lay between the germline ends. There are 11 residues in the CDR3. The germline gives CDR1 SQVTM, CDR2 ANQGSEA.

V usage is TRBV4-3 and J usage is TRBJ2-2; 7 bases align to TRBD1. V lost 4 bases, J lost 2 bases, and 1 base stayed unmatched. Germline V gene sequence: CDR1 LGHNA, CDR2 YSLEER. This CDR3 is 14 amino acids long. CDR3 sequence reads: CASSRDRNTGELFF. Here the CDR3 DNA reads TGCGCCAGCAGCCGGGACAGAAACACCGGGGAGCTGTTTTTT.

The chain has TRBV27 and TRBJ2-2; D unclear. Germline assignment: CDR1 MNHEY and CDR2 SMNVEV (reference sequence). The CDR3 contains 12 residues. Trimming removed 6 bases at V and 7 bases at J, with 9 bases between. CDR3 sequence: CASSRLGGELFF. In nucleotides, the CDR3 is TGTGCCAGCAGCCGTCTGGGCGGGGAGCTGTTTTTT.

The chain employs TRBV7-8 and TRBJ2-1; 12 bases line up with TRBD2. V lost 5 bases to trimming and J lost 2 bases; unmatched junction nucleotides: 10. Germline lookup yields CDR1 SGHVS and CDR2 FQNEAQ. There are 18 residues in the CDR3. CDR3 nucleotide sequence: TGTGCCAGCAGCGCTAGGACTAGCGGGATGAGGACCTACAATGAGCAGTTCTTC. As protein: CASSARTSGMRTYNEQFF.

The rearrangement links TRBV19 to TRBJ1-2, with unresolved D. CDR1 is LNHDA and CDR2 is SQIVND in the germline V gene (reference sequence). V was cut by 7 bases and J by 1 base, with 10 bases left in between. The CDR3 extends over 13 amino acids. CDR3 DNA sequence: TGTGCCAGTACCCCCCGAGTTAACTATGGCTACACCTTC. It specifies CASTPRVNYGYTF.

J is TRBJ1-1 and V is TRBV7-2; D is unclear. Looked up from germline, CDR1 is SGHTA and CDR2 is FQGNSA. Deletions cut 1 base from V and 1 base from J, with 7 bases between. The CDR3 totals 14 residues. The CDR3 DNA reads TGTGCCAGCAGCTTAGGCAGGCGGAACACTGAAGCTTTCTTT. Translated: CASSLGRRNTEAFF. The entire variable domain, with the rest obtained from reference TRBV7-2 and TRBJ1-1, is as follows: GAGVSQSPSNKVTEKGKDVELRCDPISGHTALYWYRQSLGQGLEFLIYFQGNSAPDKSGLPSDRFSAERTGGSVSTLTIQRTQQEDSAVYLCASSLGRRNTEAFFGQGTRLTVV.